A single sample is the source of the 25 T cell receptor beta chains below, sequenced in a study of blood T cell repertoires in COVID-19. Only in-frame clones appear in the TCRdb table, and some are missing; sequencing was by immunoSEQ multiplex PCR. The sample consists of approximately 190,000 clones, roughly four fifths of them appearing once. Sequenced sample: peripheral blood. The receptors here all came from a woman aged 40 to 55 with acute or convalescent COVID-19.

This sequence joins TRBV19 and TRBJ2-7; D possibly corresponds to TRBD1 (6 bases). Trimming took 7 bases from V and 0 from J, leaving 16 bases between them. This CDR3 region has 15 residues. Germline CDR1 reads LNHDA; CDR2 reads SQIVND (reference sequence). The CDR3 loop reads CASTKKTGLSYEQYF. CDR3 nucleotides: TGTGCCAGTACCAAAAAGACAGGCCTCTCCTACGAGCAGTACTTC.

CDR3 in DNA: TGTGCCAGCAGCTCAGGGGGCGCGGACTATGGCTACACCTTC. It specifies CASSSGGADYGYTF. This chain joins TRBV6-5 and TRBJ1-2, with TRBD1 matching over 8 bases. With V trimmed by 6 bases and J by 3 bases, 6 bases remained unmatched. The CDR3 spans 14 residues. Germline-derived CDR1 and CDR2 are MNHEY and SVGAGI.

The chain uses TRBV6-5 and TRBJ2-7, with D possibly matching TRBD2 (6 bases). The CDR3 length is 14 residues. CDR1 and CDR2 from the germline V gene are MNHEY and SVGAGI. V gave up 3 bases and J gave up 6 bases, with 15 bases separating them. Here the CDR3 reads CASSYGRGVAEQYF. As DNA, the CDR3 is TGTGCCAGCAGTTATGGGCGCGGGGTGGCCGAGCAGTACTTC.

The gene calls are TRBV4-2 and TRBJ2-7; D remains ambiguous. CDR1 LGHNA and CDR2 YNFKEQ come from the germline V gene. The CDR3 is made up of 13 amino acids. The V end was cut by 1 base, the J end by 6 bases, with 10 bases between. The CDR3 DNA reads TGTGCCAGCAGCCAAGTGACAAGTGGCGAGCAGTACTTC. Its translation is CASSQVTSGEQYF.

The chain recombines TRBV28 with TRBJ1-3; D call uncertain. The CDR3 sequence is 13 residues long. The germline V gene has CDR1 MDHEN and CDR2 SYDVKM. V was trimmed by 5 bases and J by 3 bases, leaving 8 bases between them. This chain's CDR3 is CASSPSLGNTIYF. The CDR3 nucleotides read TGTGCCAGCAGTCCCTCTCTTGGAAACACCATATATTTT.

The rearrangement links TRBV6-5 to TRBJ1-1; TRBD1 aligns across 9 bases. The CDR3 is 13 residues long. The germline gives CDR1 MNHEY, CDR2 SVGAGI. Trimming at V came to 7 bases and at J to 11 bases, leaving 11 bases not matched to a gene. CDR3: CASTPTGGRGAFF. The CDR3 nucleotides read TGTGCCAGCACCCCGACAGGGGGAAGAGGGGCTTTCTTT.

This clone was seen once. The genes are TRBV10-2 and TRBJ1-6; tentative D call: TRBD1 (5 bases). Germline CDR1 WSHSY, CDR2 SAAADI. The CDR3 covers 14 residues. Trimming removed 5 bases at V and 0 bases at J, with 5 bases between. CDR3 in amino acids: CASSTGSYNSPLHF. CDR3 nucleotides: TGCGCCAGCAGTACAGGCTCCTATAATTCACCCCTCCACTTT.

The gene calls are TRBV28 and TRBJ1-5; no reliable D call. Germline lookup yields CDR1 MDHEN and CDR2 SYDVKM. The CDR3 extends over 10 amino acids. V was trimmed by 5 bases and J by 9 bases, leaving 5 bases between them. CDR3 sequence (DNA): TGTGCCAGCAGTGCAGGGCCCCAGCATTTT. Amino acid sequence: CASSAGPQHF.

The chain is built from TRBV18 and TRBJ2-3; a weak D match, TRBD2 (5 bases). The CDR3 totals 17 residues. V lost 3 bases and J lost 0, with 16 bases in between. From germline, CDR1 is KGHSH and CDR2 LQKENI. This CDR3 reads CASSPTGIATSTDTQYF. CDR3 DNA: TGTGCCAGCTCACCGACGGGAATCGCTACGAGCACAGATACGCAGTATTTT.

The chain recombines TRBV14 with TRBJ2-2, with D hard to call. This CDR3 spans 15 amino acids. V shed 6 bases and J shed 6 bases, with 17 bases lying between them. From germline, CDR1 is SGHDN and CDR2 FVKESK. In DNA form, the CDR3 reads TGTGCCAGCAGACCTATATCCTTCGAGTCCGGGGAGCTGTTTTTT. Protein: CASRPISFESGELFF.

This clone was detected a few times. The chain couples TRBV28 to TRBJ1-4; unclear D gene. Between the trimmed V and J ends, which lost 8 bases and 7 bases, there was a span of 17 bases. The CDR3 spans 14 residues. The V gene's germline CDR1 is MDHEN and CDR2 SYDVKM. CDR3 protein: CASLDRVLGEKLFF. CDR3 nucleotides: TGTGCCAGCCTAGACCGGGTTTTAGGTGAAAAACTGTTTTTT.

The chain uses TRBV29-1 and TRBJ1-1, with a weak D call TRBD1 (5 bases). The CDR3 sequence is 14 residues long. V was trimmed by 4 bases and J by 10 bases, leaving 22 bases between them. From germline, CDR1 is SQVTM and CDR2 ANQGSEA. The CDR3 is CSVVGGVQGRGAFF. The DNA for the CDR3 is TGCAGCGTTGTCGGGGGAGTCCAGGGACGGGGAGCTTTCTTT.

The V gene is TRBV18, the J gene TRBJ2-2; D gene unclear. The CDR3 is 15 amino acids. Trimming removed 0 bases at V and 1 base at J, with 6 bases between. Germline V gives CDR1 KGHSH, CDR2 LQKENI. DNA of the CDR3: TGTGCCAGCTCACCACCCCTCGGGAACACCGGGGAGCTGTTTTTT. This encodes CASSPPLGNTGELFF. The variable domain in full, with the rest retrieved from reference TRBV18 and TRBJ2-2, is NAGVMQNPRHLVRRRGQEARLRCSPMKGHSHVYWYRQLPEEGLKFMVYLQKENIIDESGMPKERFSAEFPKEGPSILRIQQVVRGDSAAYFCASSPPLGNTGELFFGEGSRLTVL.

The CDR3 here is CASSQYRNTDTQYF. CDR3 DNA: TGTGCCAGCAGCCAGTACAGGAACACAGATACGCAGTATTTT. The chain combines TRBV14 with TRBJ2-3, with a weak D call TRBD1 (5 bases). Germline V gene sequence: CDR1 SGHDN, CDR2 FVKESK. The CDR3 runs 14 residues. The germline V and J ends were trimmed by 3 bases and 2 bases, with 9 bases remaining between them.

V is TRBV5-1 and J is TRBJ2-1; D is undetermined. The V gene's germline CDR1 is SGHRS and CDR2 YFSETQ. The CDR3 extends over 15 amino acids. Trimming stripped 0 bases from V and 7 bases from J, with 14 bases between. The CDR3 DNA sequence: TGCGCCAGCAGCTTGGCCCCCCTAGGTCGGAATGAGCAGTTCTTC. It translates to CASSLAPLGRNEQFF.

The chain joins TRBV6-5 to TRBJ1-6; TRBD1 is a possible D gene (6 bases). V was pared by 0 bases and J by 6 bases, with 12 bases between. CDR1 is MNHEY, CDR2 SVGAGI, per germline. The CDR3 sequence is 16 residues long. This CDR3 reads CASSYSSGVPNSPLHF. CDR3 in DNA: TGTGCCAGCAGTTACTCGTCAGGGGTCCCTAATTCACCCCTCCACTTT.

This chain uses TRBV18 with TRBJ2-7, with 9 bases aligning to TRBD1. CDR1 KGHSH and CDR2 LQKENI come from the germline V gene. V lost 5 bases and J lost 3; bases outside the gene matches: 11. The CDR3 length is 16 residues. CDR3 sequence: CASSVGTGGVGYEQYF. In nucleotides, the CDR3 is TGTGCCAGCTCAGTGGGAACAGGGGGCGTTGGCTACGAGCAGTACTTC.

The chain uses TRBV20-1 and TRBJ1-1; D gene uncertain. Trimming removed 2 bases from V and 7 bases from J, with 5 bases in between. CDR1 and CDR2 (germline): DFQATT, SNEGSKA (reference sequence). This CDR3 spans 10 amino acids. The CDR3 nucleotides read TGCAGTGCTAGATTCGTTGAAGCTTTCTTT. Translation: CSARFVEAFF.

The CDR3 coding sequence is TGTGCCAGCGAGACACTGATATCCTACGAGCAGTACTTC. Its protein product is CASETLISYEQYF. The chain is built from TRBV6-5 and TRBJ2-7; D is unclear. V was clipped by 8 bases and J by 1 base, with 12 bases between them. Germline V gene data show CDR1 as MNHEY and CDR2 as SVGAGI. The CDR3 is 13 residues long.

V gene TRBV4-2 combines with J gene TRBJ2-5, with TRBD1 matching 7 bases. The CDR3 runs to 17 residues. V gave up 1 base and J gave up 4 bases; unmatched junction bases: 12. Per the germline V gene, CDR1 is LGHNA and CDR2 is YNFKEQ. CDR3 coding DNA: TGTGCCAGCAGCCAAGCAGCGGACCCGGGACAGCGAGAGACCCAGTACTTC. It specifies CASSQAADPGQRETQYF.

This clone was picked up one time. This CDR3 reads CASSERGQYSNQPQHF. The CDR3, as DNA: TGTGCCAGCAGTGAAAGGGGGCAGTATAGCAATCAGCCCCAGCATTTT. The chain carries TRBV2 and TRBJ1-5, with TRBD1 matching 7 bases. With V trimmed by 2 bases and J by 0 bases, 4 bases remained unmatched. Germline CDR1 SNHLY, CDR2 FYNNEI. The CDR3 extends over 16 amino acids.

The J gene is TRBJ2-7, the V gene TRBV6-5; D is undetermined. V was pared by 4 bases and J by 6 bases, with 13 bases between. CDR1 MNHEY and CDR2 SVGAGI come from the germline V gene. The CDR3 sequence is 13 residues long. CDR3 sequence reads: CASSSSSVGEQYF. The CDR3 DNA follows: TGTGCCAGCAGTTCCTCCTCGGTTGGCGAGCAGTACTTC.

The chain combines TRBV3-1 (or the pseudogene TRBV3-2) with TRBJ2-7; perhaps TRBD2 as D (6 bases). V was clipped by 8 bases and J by 5 bases, with 10 bases between them. This CDR3 comprises 11 residues. Per the germline V gene, CDR1 is LGHDT and CDR2 is YNNKEL (reference sequence). CDR3 sequence: CASSWRDEQYF. The CDR3 DNA is TGTGCCAGCTCCTGGAGGGACGAGCAGTACTTC.

The chain links TRBV2 to TRBJ2-1; D is perhaps TRBD1 (6 bases). V lost 3 bases, J lost 8 bases, and 17 bases lay in between. The germline CDR1 and CDR2 sequences are SNHLY and FYNNEI. The CDR3 covers 15 residues. Here the CDR3 reads CASSEGTPVWDEQFF. CDR3 in DNA: TGTGCCAGCAGTGAGGGGACACCGGTGTGGGATGAGCAGTTCTTC.

The chain couples TRBV27 to TRBJ1-1; D might be TRBD1 (5 bases). The germline CDR1 and CDR2 sequences are MNHEY and SMNVEV (reference sequence). The CDR3 consists of 13 residues. The ends were cut back, 4 bases at V and 11 bases at J, with 17 bases in the middle. CDR3: CASSSPDTWRAFF. CDR3 DNA sequence: TGTGCCAGCAGTTCCCCGGACACCTGGCGGGCTTTCTTT.